A single TCR beta chain is shown here with its context. Its antigen is still unknown. These data belong to a study of T cell responses to AZD1222 COVID-19 vaccine. Per the germline V gene, CDR1 is MDHEN and CDR2 is SYDVKM. The germline V and J ends were trimmed by 10 bases and 5 bases, with 15 bases remaining between them. This CDR3 has 12 amino acids. Study-wide points: Unmutated variant regions reportedly attract nearly half of all spike-specific TCRs. After two AZD1222 doses, spike-specific TCR breadth and depth rose versus day 0. Dominant at 160-218 and 743-854, vaccine-associated CD4 TCRs also spanned spike. Only a handful of AZD1222 recipients were seropositive at baseline.

Sequenced by immunoSEQ multiplex PCR; TCRdb stores in-frame clones only, minus some. The sample contains tens of thousands of clones, roughly 82% of which appear only once. This TCR came from an adult in good health. The sample here was peripheral blood, taken on day 0 of AZD1222 vaccination. The chain couples TRBV28 to TRBJ2-7, with a tentative D call TRBD1 (6 bases). CDR3 nucleotide sequence: TGTGCCACCCAGACAGGCGCCAACGAGCAGTACTTC. This encodes CATQTGANEQYF.